The 10 T cell receptor beta chains in this list originate from one sample, sequenced in a study of blood T cell repertoires in COVID-19. Produced via immunoSEQ multiplex PCR; TCRdb's table is partial and in-frame only. This sample has under 150,000 clones, with about 83% found just once. Input material: peripheral blood. These receptors were obtained from a man at least 80 years old with active or convalescent COVID-19.

The V gene is TRBV12-3 or TRBV12-4, the J gene TRBJ2-5, with D maybe TRBD1 (5 bases). This CDR3 has 13 amino acids. V lost 6 bases and J 4 bases, leaving 12 bases between the germline ends. The CDR3 region has the DNA TGTGCCAGCAGCCCGGACAACCTAGAGACCCAGTACTTC. It is translated as CASSPDNLETQYF.

The genes are TRBV15 and TRBJ1-2, with 9 bases that match TRBD1. The germline V gene has CDR1 LNHNV and CDR2 YYDKDF (reference sequence). This CDR3 contains 15 residues. After removal of 0 bases from V and 8 bases from J, the junction contained 7 bases not matched to a gene. CDR3 in DNA: TGTGCCACCAGCAGAGATCACGACAGGGGGAAGGGCTACACCTTC. Translated: CATSRDHDRGKGYTF.

This sequence joins TRBV20-1 and TRBJ2-1; D is undetermined. V was shortened by 6 bases and J by 6 bases, with 9 bases between the two germline ends. The CDR3 has 11 residues. Germline V lookup: CDR1 DFQATT, CDR2 SNEGSKA (reference sequence). The CDR3 reads CSAQRLNEQFF. The CDR3, as DNA: TGCAGTGCCCAACGACTCAATGAGCAGTTCTTC.

As to this clone: At one boundary the junction diverges from the germline segment, which might be a read error. The chain couples TRBV7-2 to TRBJ2-2; tentatively, D is TRBD2 (5 bases). From germline, CDR1 is SGHTA and CDR2 FQGNSA. CDR3 length: 13 residues. In nucleotides, the CDR3 is TGTGCCAGCAGCTTACAGTACACCGGGGAGCCGTTTTTT. Amino acids: CASSLQYTGEPFF.

The chain has TRBV4-1 and TRBJ2-3; D is ambiguous. The CDR3 covers 15 residues. The V end was cut by 0 bases, the J end by 10 bases, with 17 bases between. Germline lookup yields CDR1 MGHRA and CDR2 YSYEKL. The CDR3 region is CASSQEQSYAVPQYF. Here the CDR3 DNA reads TGCGCCAGCAGCCAAGAACAATCATACGCAGTCCCGCAGTATTTT.

This chain connects TRBV27 to TRBJ2-5; D uncertain. The CDR3 covers 13 residues. The germline CDR1 and CDR2 sequences are MNHEY and SMNVEV (reference sequence). Trimming cost V 2 bases and J 2 bases, with 6 bases left between them. In nucleotides, the CDR3 is TGTGCCAGCAGTTTAAACTTTCAAGAGACCCAGTACTTC. It is translated as CASSLNFQETQYF.

The rearrangement joins TRBV18 to TRBJ2-5, with D tentatively TRBD1 (5 bases). The CDR3 is 14 residues long. CDR1 is KGHSH and CDR2 is LQKENI in the germline V gene. Trimming took off 0 bases at V and 3 bases at J, with 8 bases between the two ends. The CDR3: CASSPPAREETQYF. DNA of the CDR3: TGTGCCAGCTCACCACCGGCCAGGGAAGAGACCCAGTACTTC.

The V and J genes are TRBV18 and TRBJ1-5; a possible D gene is TRBD1 (5 bases). V was clipped by 2 bases and J by 6 bases, with 17 bases between them. Germline V gene lookup returns CDR1 KGHSH and CDR2 LQKENI. The CDR3 is 16 residues long. The CDR3 region has the DNA TGTGCCAGCTCACCAACGGAGATTGGGGCCGTTCAGCCCCAGCATTTT. Protein: CASSPTEIGAVQPQHF.

This chain links TRBV19 with TRBJ1-2; D unclear. Germline V gives CDR1 LNHDA, CDR2 SQIVND (reference sequence). Trimming shortened V by 7 bases and J by 5 bases, and 8 bases separated the two germline ends. The CDR3 is made up of 11 amino acids. CDR3 protein: CASTGVYGYTF. The CDR3 nucleotides are TGTGCCAGTACCGGAGTGTATGGCTACACCTTC.

This clone was picked up one time. The gene calls are TRBV5-5 and TRBJ1-1; possible D gene TRBD1, 5 bases. Germline CDR1 SGHKS, CDR2 YYEKEE (reference sequence). The CDR3 consists of 13 residues. Trimming removed 2 bases at V and 1 base at J, with 6 bases between. The CDR3 reads CASSLGENTEAFF. As DNA, the CDR3 is TGTGCCAGCAGCTTAGGGGAGAACACTGAAGCTTTCTTT.